The 12 T cell receptor beta chains listed next were all sequenced from one sample in a study of shared clonotypes between healthy human individuals. The protocol was immunoSEQ multiplex PCR, while the TCRdb copy is restricted to in-frame clones and leaves out a portion. The data show around 2.1 million clones, under 95% seen once. It was CD45RO-negative cells, positively selected for CCR7, that made up naive CD8 cells, with terminally differentiated effector memory CD45RA+ cells excluded. Sequenced material: naive CD8+ T cells from PBMCs. The origin of the receptors is a man aged 18 to 29 in good health. Some clones in this sample may be carry-over from other donors' samples.

The chain recombines TRBV7-9 with TRBJ2-7, with a tentative D call TRBD1 (5 bases). The CDR3 runs to 13 residues. Trimming stripped 4 bases from V and 2 bases from J, with 9 bases between. Germline CDR1 SEHNR, CDR2 FQNEAQ (reference sequence). Here the CDR3 reads CASSSDTPYEQYF. The CDR3 DNA reads TGTGCCAGCAGCTCGGACACCCCCTACGAGCAGTACTTC. Full variable domain (missing parts from reference TRBV7-9 and TRBJ2-7): DTGVSQNPRHKITKRGQNVTFRCDPISEHNRLYWYRQTLGQGPEFLTYFQNEAQLEKSRLLSDRFSAERPKGSFSTLEIQRTEQGDSAMYLCASSSDTPYEQYFGPGTRLTVT.

The chain couples TRBV19 to TRBJ2-1; the D gene is possibly TRBD2 (6 bases). Trimming removed 4 bases from V and 3 bases from J, with 13 bases in between. Germline lookup yields CDR1 LNHDA and CDR2 SQIVND (reference sequence). CDR3 length equals 15 residues. The CDR3 sequence is CASSTIPGVYNEQFF. In nucleotides, the CDR3 is TGTGCCAGTAGTACCATCCCGGGAGTCTACAATGAGCAGTTCTTC.

This sequence joins TRBV11-2 and TRBJ1-5; D gene uncertain. Germline assignment: CDR1 SGHAT and CDR2 FQNNGV. The CDR3 is 13 residues long. Trimming removed 2 bases at V and 7 bases at J, with 9 bases between. The CDR3 is CASSLSSGQPQHF. The CDR3 nucleotides are TGTGCCAGCAGCTTATCTTCCGGACAGCCCCAGCATTTT. Full variable domain (rest looked up from reference TRBV11-2 and TRBJ1-5): EAGVAQSPRYKIIEKRQSVAFWCNPISGHATLYWYQQILGQGPKLLIQFQNNGVVDDSQLPKDRFSAERLKGVDSTLKIQPAKLEDSAVYLCASSLSSGQPQHFGDGTRLSIL.

This clone was seen just once. The sample contains more than one DNA sequence encoding this CDR3. The chain joins TRBV27 to TRBJ1-5; TRBD1 might be the D (5 bases). CDR3 length: 15 residues. Trimming took 3 bases from V and 3 from J, leaving 12 bases between them. Germline CDR1 reads MNHEY; CDR2 reads SMNVEV (reference sequence). CDR3 bases: TGTGCCAGCAGTTTTAGTGCAGGGTCCAATCAGCCCCAGCATTTT. Protein sequence: CASSFSAGSNQPQHF.

The V and J genes are TRBV9 and TRBJ2-5; TRBD2 is a possible D gene (6 bases). V was trimmed by 1 base and J by 2 bases, leaving 15 bases between them. The CDR3 is 16 amino acids. From germline, CDR1 is SGDLS and CDR2 YYNGEE. This chain's CDR3 is CASSVTEGRFQETQYF. The CDR3 nucleotides read TGTGCCAGCAGCGTAACGGAGGGCCGGTTTCAAGAGACCCAGTACTTC.

V gene TRBV5-1 combines with J gene TRBJ2-7; D gene ambiguous. V was pared by 4 bases and J by 2 bases, with 4 bases between. The germline V gene encodes CDR1 SGHRS and CDR2 YFSETQ. There are 11 residues in the CDR3. Here the CDR3 reads CASSAAYEQYF. CDR3 coding DNA: TGCGCCAGCAGCGCTGCCTACGAGCAGTACTTC. The full variable domain, its missing parts supplied by reference TRBV5-1 and TRBJ2-7, is KAGVTQTPRYLIKTRGQQVTLSCSPISGHRSVSWYQQTPGQGLQFLFEYFSETQRNKGNFPGRFSGRQFSNSRSEMNVSTLELGDSALYLCASSAAYEQYFGPGTRLTVT.

The chain couples TRBV29-1 to TRBJ1-2; no reliable D call. V lost 7 bases and J 6 bases, leaving 15 bases between the germline ends. The germline V gene encodes CDR1 SQVTM and CDR2 ANQGSEA. This CDR3 is built from 12 residues. This CDR3 reads CSAGKAGDGYTF. The CDR3 DNA reads as TGCAGCGCCGGTAAAGCCGGGGATGGCTACACCTTC.

The gene calls are TRBV4-2 and TRBJ2-5; maybe TRBD1 (5 bases). The CDR3 is 16 amino acids. V was trimmed by 2 bases and J by 5 bases, leaving 18 bases between them. Germline lookup yields CDR1 LGHNA and CDR2 YNFKEQ. CDR3 in DNA: TGTGCCAGCAGCCAACCACTCGAAAGGGGAAAGGAGACCCAGTACTTC. Amino acid sequence: CASSQPLERGKETQYF.

The chain carries TRBV7-9 and TRBJ2-5, with 10 bases identical to TRBD1. CDR3 size: 14 residues. Trimming cost V 1 base and J 11 bases; bases outside gene matches: 7. Germline CDR1 reads SEHNR; CDR2 reads FQNEAQ (reference sequence). The CDR3, as DNA: TGTGCCAGCAGCTTAGGAGGGACAGGGGAAGAGCAGTACTTC. This gives the protein CASSLGGTGEEQYF. Full variable domain (missing parts from reference TRBV7-9 and TRBJ2-5): DTGVSQNPRHKITKRGQNVTFRCDPISEHNRLYWYRQTLGQGPEFLTYFQNEAQLEKSRLLSDRFSAERPKGSFSTLEIQRTEQGDSAMYLCASSLGGTGEEQYFGPGTRLLVL.

V is TRBV4-1 and J is TRBJ2-7, with 8 bases lining up with TRBD2. J gave up 7 bases and V 4 bases, and 12 bases lay outside the gene matches. The CDR3 is made up of 15 amino acids. The germline gives CDR1 MGHRA, CDR2 YSYEKL. The CDR3 spells CASSPGGAGAQEQYF. CDR3 sequence (DNA): TGCGCCAGCAGCCCCGGGGGGGCGGGAGCCCAAGAGCAGTACTTC.

The chain is built from TRBV27 and TRBJ1-2, with D perhaps matching TRBD1 (6 bases). V gave up 0 bases and J gave up 5 bases, with 13 bases separating them. The germline V gene encodes CDR1 MNHEY and CDR2 SMNVEV (reference sequence). The CDR3 covers 15 residues. DNA for the CDR3: TGTGCCAGCAGTTTATCCGGCCAGGGGACTTATGGCTACACCTTC. Amino acid sequence: CASSLSGQGTYGYTF.

This chain links TRBV19 with TRBJ2-7; D unclear. V was shortened by 5 bases and J by 2 bases, with 13 bases between the two germline ends. Germline loops: CDR1 LNHDA, CDR2 SQIVND (reference sequence). The CDR3 has 14 amino acids. CDR3 nucleotide sequence: TGTGCCAGTAGTCCTCTTGGGATCACCTACGAGCAGTACTTC. This gives the protein CASSPLGITYEQYF.